These 28 T cell receptor beta chains share one sample of origin, sequenced in a study of blood T cells in healthy people across ages. Then a second PCR, running roughly 7 to 12 cycles, was carried out with a sample-barcoded 5' primer and a J-beta primer mix. TCRdb ran MiXCR on the 5' RACE reads and lists one entry per CDR3 protein. In the table there are around 2 million distinct CDR3 sequences, around 40% of which are singletons. Source material: blood. The origin of the receptors is a human donor in good health.

As DNA, the CDR3 is TGTGCCAGCAGCCAGATGGGCGGGCTTAGCACAGATACGCAGTATTTT. It yields the protein CASSQMGGLSTDTQYF. The rearrangement links TRBV3-1 to TRBJ2-3; D might be TRBD2 (5 bases). The CDR3 consists of 16 residues. From germline, CDR1 is LGHDT and CDR2 YNNKEL (reference sequence). The V end was cut by 3 bases, the J end by 0 bases, with 13 bases between.

This clonotype showed up just a few times. This clone may be a read error of a much larger clone one base away. This chain uses TRBV29-1 with TRBJ1-2; D is unresolved. From germline, CDR1 is SQVTM and CDR2 ANQGSEA. V was clipped by 1 base and J by 7 bases, with 4 bases between them. The CDR3 consists of 10 residues. This CDR3 is CSVEGFGYTF. CDR3 DNA: TGCAGCGTTGAAGGGTTTGGCTACACCTTC.

About this clonotype itself: Possible read error: a much larger clone is one base away. The chain couples TRBV4-3 to TRBJ2-3; D perhaps matches TRBD2 (7 bases). Per germline, CDR1 LGHNA and CDR2 YSLEER. The CDR3 is 19 residues long. The CDR3 bases are TGCGCCAGCAGCCAAGAGAGGGTCCTGGCGGGGGCTAGCAGAGATACGCAGTATTTT. This encodes CASSQERVLAGASRDTQYF.

As for this clonotype: A much larger clone lies one base from this, so it may be a read error. J is TRBJ2-4 and V is TRBV4-1, with D maybe TRBD2 (5 bases). The germline V gene has CDR1 MGHRA and CDR2 YSYEKL. This CDR3 has 19 residues. Trimming stripped 7 bases from V and 0 bases from J, with 25 bases between. The CDR3 here is CASTATGSLEDLAKNIQYF. In DNA, the CDR3 is TGCGCCAGCACCGCAACGGGATCACTAGAGGATCTAGCCAAAAACATTCAGTACTTC.

The rearrangement links TRBV9 to TRBJ2-7; weak D call: TRBD2 (6 bases). This CDR3 is built from 13 residues. Deletions cut 7 bases from V and 7 bases from J, with 18 bases between. In germline, CDR1 is SGDLS, CDR2 YYNGEE. The CDR3 DNA sequence: TGTGCCAGCGGCAAAGGGACTTTGGAGGAGCAGTACTTC. It translates to CASGKGTLEEQYF.

This clonotype was observed at least ten times. This chain links TRBV29-1 with TRBJ2-6; D is ambiguous. Germline CDR1 SQVTM, CDR2 ANQGSEA. Deletions cut 4 bases from V and 3 bases from J, with 7 bases between. The CDR3 consists of 13 residues. The CDR3 here is CSVGRVGANVLTF. The DNA of the CDR3 is TGCAGCGTTGGAAGGGTTGGGGCCAACGTCCTGACTTTC.

In this sample, this clonotype turned up a few times. The genes are TRBV20-1 and TRBJ2-7; D unresolved. This CDR3 is built from 12 residues. The V gene lost 6 bases and the J gene lost 2 bases, with 11 bases spanning the gap. CDR1 is DFQATT and CDR2 is SNEGSKA in the germline V gene (reference sequence). The CDR3 sequence is CSARVIPYEQYF. The CDR3, as DNA: TGCAGTGCCCGCGTAATACCCTACGAGCAGTACTTC.

J is TRBJ1-2 and V is TRBV9; D not certain. The V end lost 0 bases, the J end lost 8 bases, and 14 bases lay between the germline ends. This CDR3 comprises 14 residues. Germline CDR1 reads SGDLS; CDR2 reads YYNGEE. The CDR3 DNA reads as TGTGCCAGCAGCGTAGGGGTATCGACCGTCGGCTACACCTTC. This translates into CASSVGVSTVGYTF.

The chain employs TRBV6-5 and TRBJ2-4; 7 nucleotides line up with TRBD1. The end of the DNA is better explained by TRBJ2-7, so the J call may be wrong. The length of the CDR3 is 15 residues. Germline loops: CDR1 MNHEY, CDR2 SVGAGI. CDR3 region: CASRTQGQALSEQYF. DNA of the CDR3: TGTGCCAGCAGGACGCAAGGACAGGCTCTGAGCGAGCAGTACTTC.

The chain combines TRBV20-1 with TRBJ1-2; unclear D gene. Germline-derived CDR1 and CDR2 are DFQATT and SNEGSKA (reference sequence). This CDR3 spans 13 amino acids. Trimming cost V 0 bases and J 4 bases, with 9 bases left between them. The CDR3 DNA follows: TGCAGTGCTAGAGATAGCCAGGCCTATGGCTACACCTTC. Translation gives CSARDSQAYGYTF.

In its sample, this clonotype was seen a few times. The chain carries TRBV3-1 and TRBJ2-4; 7 nucleotides match TRBD1. The DNA end is more similar to TRBJ2-7, so the J call may be wrong. There are 14 residues in the CDR3. Germline loops: CDR1 LGHDT, CDR2 YNNKEL (reference sequence). The CDR3 reads CASSQPGQYYEQYF. In DNA form, the CDR3 reads TGTGCCAGCAGCCAACCGGGACAGTACTACGAGCAGTACTTC.

This clonotype turned up a few times. This chain connects TRBV20-1 to TRBJ2-7, with D unresolved. Germline CDR1 is DFQATT and CDR2 is SNEGSKA (reference sequence). The CDR3 extends over 13 amino acids. V was trimmed by 1 base and J by 5 bases, leaving 12 bases between them. This CDR3 is CSARVIGRNEQYF. CDR3 DNA sequence: TGCAGTGCTAGAGTAATAGGAAGGAACGAGCAGTACTTC.

The chain links TRBV9 to TRBJ2-5; 8 positions match TRBD1. The J call may be mistaken, given a closer DNA end match to TRBJ2-7. Germline V lookup: CDR1 SGDLS, CDR2 YYNGEE. This CDR3 is 14 amino acids long. The CDR3 DNA follows: TGTGCCAGCAGCGCCACAGGGGGGAAATACGAGCAGTACTTC. This encodes CASSATGGKYEQYF.

The V call is TRBV12-3 or TRBV12-4, the J call TRBJ2-7, with unresolved D. CDR3 length: 12 residues. V gave up 5 bases and J gave up 2 bases, with 7 bases separating them. CDR3 nucleotides: TGTGCCAGCAGTCACCCCACCTACGAGCAGTACTTC. Translating it yields CASSHPTYEQYF.

This clonotype has a handful of counts. The chain has TRBV29-1 and TRBJ1-1; 7 positions agree with TRBD1. V was pared by 7 bases and J by 1 base, with 6 bases of the junction left unmatched. There are 13 residues in the CDR3. Per the germline V gene, CDR1 is SQVTM and CDR2 is ANQGSEA. The CDR3 DNA sequence: TGCAGCGGAACCAGGGGGGGGAACACTGAAGCTTTCTTT. Residues: CSGTRGGNTEAFF.

The chain recombines TRBV5-1 with TRBJ2-7; 7 bases are a match to TRBD2. In germline, CDR1 is SGHRS, CDR2 YFSETQ. Losses at the gene ends were 1 base for V and 4 bases for J; bases not matched to a gene: 11. The CDR3 consists of 16 residues. The CDR3 nucleotides are TGCGCCAGCAGCTTGTCCCCCGGGAACGGGGGGTACGAGCAGTACTTC. Translated, it gives CASSLSPGNGGYEQYF. Supplemented by reference TRBV5-1 and TRBJ2-7, the full variable domain reads KAGVTQTPRYLIKTRGQQVTLSCSPISGHRSVSWYQQTPGQGLQFLFEYFSETQRNKGNFPGRFSGRQFSNSRSEMNVSTLELGDSALYLCASSLSPGNGGYEQYFGPGTRLTVT.

This rearrangement joins TRBV10-3 to TRBJ2-3; D is unclear. The germline V gene encodes CDR1 ENHRY and CDR2 SYGVKD. The CDR3 contains 9 residues. The germline V and J ends were trimmed by 8 bases and 10 bases, with 7 bases remaining between them. The CDR3 DNA is TGTGCCATCGGTCTCTCGCAGTATTTT. It is translated as CAIGLSQYF.

The chain recombines TRBV2 with TRBJ2-5; the match to TRBD1 covers 7 bases. J lost 4 bases, V lost 6 bases, and 5 bases had no gene match. The CDR3 is made up of 13 amino acids. Germline CDR1 and CDR2: SNHLY and FYNNEI. CDR3 bases: TGTGCCAGCAGCGGGACAGTAGTAGAGACCCAGTACTTC. Translating gives CASSGTVVETQYF. Based on the CDR3 plus reference TRBV2 and TRBJ2-5, the full variable domain is EPEVTQTPSHQVTQMGQEVILRCVPISNHLYFYWYRQILGQKVEFLVSFYNNEISEKSEIFDDQFSVERPDGSNFTLKIRSTKLEDSAMYFCASSGTVVETQYFGPGTRLLVL.

V gene TRBV9 combines with J gene TRBJ1-2; 7 positions match TRBD1. V lost 2 bases to trimming and J lost 8 bases; unmatched junction nucleotides: 12. The CDR3 is 15 amino acids. Germline assignment: CDR1 SGDLS and CDR2 YYNGEE. This CDR3 is CASSVMTGTAGGYTF. The CDR3 region has the DNA TGTGCCAGCAGCGTGATGACAGGGACAGCGGGCGGCTACACCTTC.

This clonotype was found a few times. The CDR3 region has the DNA TGTGCCAGCAGCCGAACTTCCACAGGGGGCTCCTACGAGCAGTACTTC. Its protein is CASSRTSTGGSYEQYF. V gene TRBV7-6 combines with J gene TRBJ2-7, with 8 bases aligning to TRBD1. J was trimmed by 0 bases and V by 5 bases; bases with no gene match: 9. The CDR3 extends over 16 amino acids. Germline-derived CDR1 and CDR2 are SGHVS and FNYEAQ.

This clonotype was found once. At one of its ends the junction is not consistent with the germline gene, which may arise from a read error. The CDR3 bases are TGTGCCAGCAGTTCCATAAAATATGACTACACCTTC. Its translation: CASSSIKYDYTF. The chain couples TRBV28 to TRBJ1-2; D is unresolved. Germline CDR1 and CDR2: MDHEN and SYDVKM. The CDR3 covers 12 residues.

The chain employs TRBV27 and TRBJ1-2, with a weak D call TRBD1 (6 bases). The CDR3 has 15 residues. Trimming took off 5 bases at V and 2 bases at J, with 15 bases between the two ends. The V gene's germline CDR1 is MNHEY and CDR2 SMNVEV (reference sequence). The CDR3 region has the DNA TGTGCCAGCAGTCCAGAACAGGGCGTGAACTATGGCTACACCTTC. It yields the protein CASSPEQGVNYGYTF.

This clonotype showed up just a few times. Being one base from a much bigger clone, this may be a read error. The chain has TRBV5-1 and TRBJ2-5; D remains ambiguous. The CDR3 covers 13 residues. Germline V gene data show CDR1 as SGHRS and CDR2 as YFSETQ. The V gene lost 4 bases and the J gene lost 5 bases, with 12 bases spanning the gap. The CDR3 sequence: CASSREIRETQYF. The CDR3 DNA is TGCGCCAGCAGCCGTGAGATTAGGGAGACCCAGTACTTC.

In its sample, this clonotype was seen many times. The chain couples TRBV20-1 to TRBJ1-2, with D tentatively TRBD1 (5 bases). V was clipped by 7 bases and J by 2 bases, with 17 bases between them. CDR1 is DFQATT and CDR2 is SNEGSKA in the germline V gene (reference sequence). The length of the CDR3 is 14 residues. This CDR3 reads CSEEGTTSNYGYTF. The CDR3 DNA follows: TGCAGTGAGGAGGGGACCACTTCAAACTATGGCTACACCTTC.

This clonotype occurred a few times. The chain recombines TRBV28 with TRBJ1-4; TRBD1 aligns across 7 bases. The V gene's germline CDR1 is MDHEN and CDR2 SYDVKM. The CDR3 runs to 13 residues. Unmatched junction bases numbered 5, after V lost 6 bases and J lost 7 bases. CDR3: CASRRQGFEKLFF. CDR3 DNA: TGTGCCAGCAGGCGACAGGGTTTTGAAAAACTGTTTTTT.

The chain has TRBV12-3 or TRBV12-4 and TRBJ2-1; TRBD2 agrees at 10 bases. After removal of 3 bases from V and 7 bases from J, the junction contained 12 bases not matched to a gene. The CDR3 consists of 17 residues. This CDR3 reads CASSFSLAGERWNEQFF. In DNA form, the CDR3 reads TGTGCCAGCAGTTTCTCCCTAGCGGGGGAAAGGTGGAATGAGCAGTTCTTC.

This sequence joins TRBV28 and TRBJ1-5; TRBD1 matches at 10 bases. Germline V gene lookup returns CDR1 MDHEN and CDR2 SYDVKM. The CDR3 sequence is 14 residues long. V lost 7 bases to trimming and J lost 6 bases; unmatched junction nucleotides: 6. CDR3 residues: CASITGQGFQPQHF. The CDR3 nucleotides read TGTGCCAGCATCACGGGACAGGGGTTTCAGCCCCAGCATTTT.

Concerning this clonotype itself: At one end, the junction sequence differs from germline, possibly due to a read error. V and J are TRBV7-9 and TRBJ2-3, with D unresolved. The CDR3 is 12 amino acids. Germline lookup yields CDR1 SEHNR and CDR2 FQNEAQ (reference sequence). Written as DNA, the CDR3 is TGTGCCAGCAGCCAAACAACAGATACGCGGTATTTT. Translation: CASSQTTDTRYF.